The 22 T cell receptor beta chains in this list originate from one sample, sequenced in a study of cytomegalovirus exposure and HLA in healthy donors. The PCR contained 60 Vbeta and 13 Jbeta primers. The assay was immunoSEQ multiplex PCR, and TCRdb's table has in-frame clones only and misses some. Counted here are over 75,000 clones, about 80% occurring once; the ten biggest clones make up approximately 0.83%. Sequenced: PBMCs. The receptor set was obtained from an older woman in good health and CMV-seronegative.

This clone was picked up one time. Here the CDR3 DNA reads TGTGCCACCAGCAGAGTGGACTACTACAATGAGCAGTTCTTC. The encoded protein is CATSRVDYYNEQFF. The V and J genes are TRBV15 and TRBJ2-1, with D possibly TRBD2 on 6 matching bases. The CDR3 sequence is 14 residues long. The V gene's germline CDR1 is LNHNV and CDR2 YYDKDF (reference sequence). V was trimmed by 1 base and J by 3 bases, leaving 7 bases between them.

The chain links TRBV5-4 to TRBJ2-2; 10 bases fit TRBD2. The CDR3 has 17 residues. Germline CDR1 and CDR2: SGHNT and YYREEE (reference sequence). The V and J ends lost 0 bases and 5 bases, in that order; junction bases with no gene match: 7. The CDR3 reads CASSLALAGVRTGELFF. The CDR3 DNA follows: TGTGCCAGCAGCTTGGCCCTAGCGGGAGTACGGACCGGGGAGCTGTTTTTT.

Concerning this clone: Other DNA sequences in this specimen translate into the identical CDR3. The chain uses TRBV5-1 and TRBJ2-5; the match to TRBD2 covers 9 bases. This CDR3 contains 15 residues. Germline lookup yields CDR1 SGHRS and CDR2 YFSETQ. The ends lost 0 bases at V and 3 bases at J; junction bases unmatched: 3. The CDR3 spells CASSLGLAGEETQYF. The DNA for the CDR3 is TGCGCCAGCAGCTTGGGGTTAGCGGGGGAAGAGACCCAGTACTTC. Complete variable domain (other parts from reference TRBV5-1 and TRBJ2-5): KAGVTQTPRYLIKTRGQQVTLSCSPISGHRSVSWYQQTPGQGLQFLFEYFSETQRNKGNFPGRFSGRQFSNSRSEMNVSTLELGDSALYLCASSLGLAGEETQYFGPGTRLLVL.

This clone has just one count. The rearrangement uses TRBV6-1 and TRBJ2-7; D gene unclear. The CDR3 runs to 15 residues. V was pared by 3 bases and J by 0 bases, with 12 bases between. Germline assignment: CDR1 MNHNS and CDR2 SASEGT. CDR3 in amino acids: CASSDRSISSYEQYF. CDR3 nucleotides: TGTGCCAGCAGTGATCGGAGCATCTCCTCCTACGAGCAGTACTTC.

The chain combines TRBV2 with TRBJ1-5; weak D call: TRBD1 (5 bases). Trimming shortened V by 6 bases and J by 0 bases, and 9 bases separated the two germline ends. Germline CDR1 and CDR2: SNHLY and FYNNEI. The CDR3 runs to 14 residues. CDR3 DNA sequence: TGTGCCAGCAGGCCGGACAATAGCAATCAGCCCCAGCATTTT. Its translation is CASRPDNSNQPQHF. The complete variable domain, with remaining parts taken from reference TRBV2 and TRBJ1-5, reads EPEVTQTPSHQVTQMGQEVILRCVPISNHLYFYWYRQILGQKVEFLVSFYNNEISEKSEIFDDQFSVERPDGSNFTLKIRSTKLEDSAMYFCASRPDNSNQPQHFGDGTRLSIL.

V and J are TRBV27 and TRBJ2-3, with TRBD2 matching over 9 bases. V lost 2 bases to trimming and J lost 3 bases; unmatched junction nucleotides: 9. CDR3 length equals 17 residues. Germline lookup yields CDR1 MNHEY and CDR2 SMNVEV (reference sequence). CDR3 protein: CASSLMAGLARTDTQYF. The CDR3 DNA reads TGTGCCAGCAGTTTAATGGCCGGACTAGCGCGGACAGATACGCAGTATTTT.

The chain is built from TRBV5-4 and TRBJ1-1; TRBD1 might be the D (5 bases). This CDR3 spans 15 amino acids. The germline CDR1 and CDR2 sequences are SGHNT and YYREEE (reference sequence). The V end lost 1 base, the J end lost 0 bases, and 10 bases lay between the germline ends. The CDR3 protein is CASSLWGGMNTEAFF. CDR3 DNA: TGTGCCAGCAGCTTGTGGGGGGGAATGAACACTGAAGCTTTCTTT.

The rearrangement uses TRBV27 and TRBJ1-5; 10 bases are shared with TRBD1. Germline loops: CDR1 MNHEY, CDR2 SMNVEV (reference sequence). The CDR3 is 20 residues long. V shed 5 bases, J shed 0 bases, and the junction held 16 bases outside the gene matches. The CDR3 region has the DNA TGTGCCAGCAGTGCCTCTCCGACAGGGGGCTTGATGATTAGCAATCAGCCCCAGCATTTT. Translated, it gives CASSASPTGGLMISNQPQHF.

The chain carries TRBV7-2 and TRBJ2-5; possible D gene TRBD2, 7 bases. The better agreement between TRBJ2-7 and the DNA end casts doubt on the J call. In germline, CDR1 is SGHTA, CDR2 FQGNSA. The CDR3 is 18 residues long. This chain's CDR3 is CASSSPSRGGDNPYEQYF. The CDR3 region has the DNA TGTGCCAGCAGCTCCCCCTCTAGGGGGGGAGATAATCCCTACGAGCAGTACTTC.

This clone has only a few counts. The chain has TRBV27 and TRBJ2-3, with TRBD1 matching over 8 bases. The CDR3 loop spans 14 amino acids. Germline-derived CDR1 and CDR2 are MNHEY and SMNVEV (reference sequence). With V trimmed by 5 bases and J by 6 bases, 7 bases remained unmatched. The CDR3 region has the DNA TGTGCCAGCAGTGAGGACAGGGCAGGTGATACGCAGTATTTT. This encodes CASSEDRAGDTQYF.

This clone has a handful of counts. CDR3 sequence (DNA): TGTGCCAGCAGCTTAGTAACGCGGGACAGGGAAAACTACACCTTC. Residues: CASSLVTRDRENYTF. V and J are TRBV11-2 and TRBJ1-2, with TRBD1 matching 9 bases. Trimming cost V 1 base and J 10 bases; bases outside gene matches: 10. Germline V CDR1 and CDR2: SGHAT, FQNNGV. The CDR3 runs 15 residues.

This chain uses TRBV9 with TRBJ2-1; TRBD1 agrees at 9 bases. Trimming cost V 0 bases and J 14 bases; bases outside gene matches: 9. The CDR3 runs to 14 residues. The germline CDR1 and CDR2 sequences are SGDLS and YYNGEE. The CDR3 loop is CASSVGTGGSVEFF. CDR3 sequence (DNA): TGTGCCAGCAGCGTAGGAACAGGGGGCTCGGTGGAGTTCTTC.

The chain has TRBV7-2 and TRBJ2-7; 8 bases match TRBD2. V was clipped by 0 bases and J by 2 bases; unmatched bases: 12. This CDR3 is built from 18 residues. Germline V gene data show CDR1 as SGHTA and CDR2 as FQGNSA. CDR3 in amino acids: CASSLALPGTSTPYEQYF. Here the CDR3 DNA reads TGTGCCAGCAGCTTAGCTTTGCCCGGGACTAGTACCCCCTACGAGCAGTACTTC.

V gene TRBV6-6 combines with J gene TRBJ2-3; TRBD1 matches at 7 bases. J lost 0 bases, V lost 5 bases, and 8 bases had no gene match. The germline V gene encodes CDR1 MNHNY and CDR2 SVGAGI (reference sequence). The CDR3 contains 16 residues. CDR3 sequence: CASSAGTETSTDTQYF. The CDR3 DNA is TGTGCCAGCAGTGCCGGGACAGAAACAAGCACAGATACGCAGTATTTT.

The genes are TRBV4-2 and TRBJ2-7; D call uncertain. The ends were cut back, 0 bases at V and 0 bases at J, with 9 bases in the middle. This CDR3 has 15 residues. The V gene's germline CDR1 is LGHNA and CDR2 YNFKEQ. As DNA, the CDR3 is TGTGCCAGCAGCCAAGAGGGCTACCTCTCCTACGAGCAGTACTTC. The encoded protein is CASSQEGYLSYEQYF.

V is TRBV6-1 and J is TRBJ1-5, with TRBD1 matching over 7 bases. V was pared by 6 bases and J by 3 bases, with 8 bases of the junction left unmatched. CDR1 MNHNS and CDR2 SASEGT come from the germline V gene. This CDR3 contains 15 residues. The CDR3 spells CASRQNRGHNQPQHF. DNA of the CDR3: TGTGCCAGCAGGCAAAACAGGGGCCACAATCAGCCCCAGCATTTT.

This clone was picked up a small number of times. This rearrangement joins TRBV6-1 to TRBJ1-1; 8 bases match TRBD1. The CDR3 runs 13 residues. Trimming at V came to 5 bases and at J to 4 bases, leaving 3 bases not matched to a gene. Germline CDR1 is MNHNS and CDR2 is SASEGT. CDR3 coding DNA: TGTGCCAGCAGTCTAGACAGGGGCACTGAAGCTTTCTTT. It specifies CASSLDRGTEAFF.

The CDR3 region has the DNA TGTGCCAGTAGGACTAGCGGACTCCAGCAGTTCTTC. Its protein product is CASRTSGLQQFF. The chain carries TRBV19 and TRBJ2-1; 9 bases match TRBD2. V dropped 6 bases and J dropped 11; count of bases not matched to a gene: 5. The CDR3 spans 12 residues. The germline V gene encodes CDR1 LNHDA and CDR2 SQIVND (reference sequence).

This chain connects TRBV6-5 to TRBJ2-7; 7 nucleotides align to TRBD1. The CDR3 loop spans 13 amino acids. CDR1 and CDR2 from the germline V gene are MNHEY and SVGAGI. V was clipped by 5 bases and J by 4 bases; unmatched bases: 5. CDR3 nucleotide sequence: TGTGCCAGCAGTAGCTACAGGGGATACGAGCAGTACTTC. Amino acids: CASSSYRGYEQYF.

There are a few counts of this clone. The chain recombines TRBV10-3 with TRBJ1-1; D is ambiguous. Germline CDR1 reads ENHRY; CDR2 reads SYGVKD. V was shortened by 4 bases and J by 4 bases, with 13 bases between the two germline ends. The CDR3 is made up of 14 amino acids. CDR3 protein: CAISVTGSGTEAFF. CDR3 DNA: TGTGCCATCAGTGTCACGGGGTCGGGCACTGAAGCTTTCTTT.

V and J are TRBV29-1 and TRBJ1-1; D gene uncertain. This CDR3 region has 10 residues. Trimming took 1 base from V and 5 from J, leaving 2 bases between them. Germline CDR1 SQVTM, CDR2 ANQGSEA. The CDR3 sequence: CSVEATEAFF. The CDR3 bases are TGCAGCGTTGAAGCAACTGAAGCTTTCTTT.

In this sample, this clone turned up a few times. At the DNA level, this CDR3 is encoded by other sequences in the same sample as well. The chain couples TRBV18 to TRBJ2-7; D is perhaps TRBD2 (5 bases). The CDR3 covers 14 residues. V was shortened by 2 bases and J by 1 base, with 9 bases between the two germline ends. From germline, CDR1 is KGHSH and CDR2 LQKENI. The CDR3: CASSPSGGSYEQYF. The DNA for the CDR3 is TGTGCCAGCTCACCAAGCGGCGGTTCCTACGAGCAGTACTTC.